This TCR beta chain was captured in a study of T cell responses to AZD1222 COVID-19 vaccine (dated by TCRdb to the early 2020s). As for the study more broadly: AZD1222 recipients given second doses at about 4 weeks or at about 12 weeks were pooled, since spike-specific TCR depth and breadth were not found to differ between the two schedules. TCR sequencing covered fewer than 250 trial participants: some 210 given two doses of AZD1222 and around 26 given two doses of MenACWY control vaccine. Trial participants were enrolled by age into subgroups of 18-55, 56-69 and 70-plus years, and approximately 150, 30 and 60 TCR-sequenced participants, respectively, were included in these subgroups. Broader findings and caveats from the paper: Only five to seven AZD1222 recipients were SARS-CoV-2 seropositive at baseline, limiting conclusions about previously exposed vaccinees. Participants were mostly white British and included more females than males, and it was suggested by the authors that clonal diversity may have been underestimated. CD4 TCRs associated with the vaccine covered the entire spike protein, and the dominant responses were in regions 160-218 and 743-854. The 56-69-year group was small, and its depth increase did not reach significance, likely because of low power. Epitopes outside the regions mutated in the B.1.351 and B.1.1.7 variants were reportedly recognized by nearly half of the unique spike-specific TCRs. A significant rise in spike-specific TCR breadth and depth was observed after two AZD1222 doses relative to day 0 and relative to MenACWY recipients. Because no day 14 peak-response samples were available, the repertoires could be characterized only after the peak T cell response.

The CDR3 regions of human TCRbeta chains were subjected to immunosequencing. The source study handled its data this way. TCRs in the repertoires were matched against a reference library of SARS-CoV-2-specific TCRs that had been generated with the MIRA antigen-specificity platform. Breadth meant the fraction of unique TCRs that were SARS-CoV-2-associated, whereas depth meant the fraction of total T cells that were SARS-CoV-2-associated. Using the MIRA data, every spike-specific TCR was mapped to the spike region that the TCR reacted to and assigned to either a CD4 or a CD8 class. Log10-transformed breadth and depth values were compared by one-way ANOVA with Sidak's multiple comparisons tests. Here the immuneACCESS table is served through TCRdb, limited to in-frame sequences with V and J called. Missing clones are a known gap in these copies; in checked studies unresolved V genes cover under half, and the rest lacks a known reason. V and J calls and clone size are copied from that table; D and trimming were computed from the DNA. This sample comprises approximately 180,000 clones, around 94% of them detected only once. Of the sample, over 9.5% is held by the ten largest clones.

This clone was detected only once. The antigen it binds to is not known. It has no much larger one-base neighbor in the sample; base qualities were not kept. Interpreted using the paper, the time point label stands for: baseline before first vaccination. Vaccinee samples came from UK trials COV001 and COV002, including a single-blind randomized controlled phase 2/3 trial of AZD1222 (ChAdOx1 nCoV-19) in healthy adults. Trial participant PBMC samples were collected at day 0 and day 28 after the second dose for TCRbeta chain sequencing. Looking up the germline V gene yields CDR1 MNHEY and CDR2 SVGEGT. The CDR3 contains 12 residues, cysteine and phenylalanine counted. CDR3 DNA is the only sequence kept; it has 36 bases, read in frame from the first base. The germline ends are 9 bases apart after V is trimmed by 4 bases and J by 8 bases.

The chain uses TRBV6-2 or TRBV6-3 and TRBJ2-1, with no D gene named confidently. Sample: peripheral blood, taken on day 0 of AZD1222 vaccination. The receptor's source is an adult in good health. The nucleotides read TGTGCCAGCAGTTTAAATGTCGATGAGCAGTTCTTC. It translates to CASSLNVDEQFF.